The source of this TCR beta chain is a study of blood T cell repertoires in COVID-19. The wider study: The analysed material was cDNA or gDNA that came from T cells, B-cell-depleted T cells, or PBMCs.

Original data processing: Researchers report that nucleated cell counts were estimated from reference gene primer amplification. Sequencing used immunoSEQ multiplex PCR; TCRdb keeps in-frame clones, though not all of them. The D gene and trimming were derived from the DNA, and the V and J assignments and clone size from that table. The profile shows around 99,000 clones, 80% to 95% of them singletons. This CDR3 spans 12 amino acids. V was cut by 5 bases and J by 8 bases, with 12 bases left in between. CDR1 is SNHLY and CDR2 is FYNNEI in the germline V gene. Sequenced: peripheral blood. V gene TRBV2 combines with J gene TRBJ1-2, with D tentatively TRBD1 (5 bases). This TCR was recovered from a woman in her twenties or thirties with acute or convalescent COVID-19. The CDR3 DNA reads TGTGCCAGCAGTTTAGGGGATGTGGGCTACACCTTC. Translating it yields CASSLGDVGYTF.